Described below is a single T cell receptor (beta chain) sequence and its context. Its antigen is unknown. Per-base quality was not reported, and no clone a single base away is much larger than it. These data belong to a study of blood T cells in healthy people across ages (dated by TCRdb to 2015 to 2017). With regard to the full study: Template switching captured roughly one uniquely barcoded TCR beta cDNA molecule per two T cells in model experiments. To track age-related changes in TCR beta repertoire diversity, the study relied on deep sequencing normalized with unique cDNA molecular identifiers. Four age groups were formed from the donors: young (average roughly 15 years), middle-aged (approximately 40), aged (under 70) and long-lived (more than 75). To avoid experimental bias, donors of different ages were distributed randomly across sequencing lanes. The study analyzed two additional independent replicas of 1 million unique cDNA reads from the same blood draw for two donors, one aged 18 to 29 and one aged 80 or older. Overall results and qualifications from the work: As age increased, observed TCR beta diversity per million T cells dropped in a roughly linear way, and a significant reduction was already evident by age 40. Since profiling was done on bulk unsorted PBMCs, naive and antigen-experienced compartments could not be conclusively compared. Estimates of total diversity based on one million sequenced T cells were regarded as lower bounds and as underestimates. Because donor CMV infection status was unknown, age-related changes in expanded clonotypes were potentially confounded. There was a strong correlation between observed TCR beta diversity and the percentage of naive T cells measured by flow cytometry. Compared with the aged group, more naive CD4+ T cells, fewer expanded clones and increased TCR diversity were shown by the long-lived group, suggesting age selection.

The library was built by means of 5' RACE. Sequencing used an Illumina HiSeq 2500. A second roughly 6 to 11 cycle PCR used a sample-barcoded 5' primer and a J-beta primer mix. A unique molecular identifier was introduced onto each TCR beta cDNA molecule by a template-switch 5' adaptor carrying 12 random nucleotides. Each sample yielded at least 2.5 million CDR3-containing paired-end reads. First-strand cDNA synthesis was performed from all RNA using the Mint cDNA synthesis kit, with priming by a TRBC-specific oligonucleotide. Following uracil-DNA glycosylase treatment, a first 18-cycle PCR with universal primers M1SS and BC2_uni_R was performed on all cDNA. The authors processed their data as follows. For normalization, 1 million high-quality reads, each with a distinct molecular identifier, were randomly selected from each sample. Instead of being binned into consensus sequences, reads with shared molecular identifiers were discarded. MiTCR, set to a Q25 quality threshold and the strictest error-elimination algorithm, was used for CDR3 identification, clonotype clustering and error correction. Lower-bound total TCR beta diversity was estimated with a nonparametric unseen species model using Euler transformation. TCRdb passed the public sequencing reads through fastp at Q25 and MiXCR, retaining productive beta sequences. All rows with the same CDR3 protein become a single entry with the most common DNA and genes. These V and J calls are TCRdb output, not the study's own analysis. This sample is represented by about a million distinct CDR3 sequences; under 50% of them were singletons. Together, the top ten hold 10% to 15% of the sample.

Donors were about 36 systemically healthy Caucasian individuals from Russia aged roughly 6 to 90 years. Each donor gave roughly 11 milliliters of peripheral blood, drawn into EDTA-treated Vacutainer tubes. Ficoll-Paque density-gradient centrifugation was used to isolate PBMCs, with at least 7 million obtained per sample. Trizol reagent was used to extract total RNA from PBMCs, with at least 5.5 micrograms per sample. The percentages of naive CD45RAhigh/CD27high T cells were determined by flow cytometry on a PBMC aliquot from every donor. Including the terminal cysteine and phenylalanine, the CDR3 comprises 15 residues. The kept DNA is CDR3 alone, 45 bases in frame from the first base. The junction carries 15 bases between V and J, which are trimmed by 3 bases and 3 bases respectively.

Sequencing was carried out using blood. The clonotype comes from a man aged 25 to 40 in good health. This receptor chain uses TRBV12-3 or TRBV12-4 and TRBJ2-7; no confident D gene assignment can be made. The nucleotides are TGTGCCAGCAGTTTTCCGGGCGGCCGTAACTACGAGCAGTACTTC. It translates as CASSFPGGRNYEQYF.